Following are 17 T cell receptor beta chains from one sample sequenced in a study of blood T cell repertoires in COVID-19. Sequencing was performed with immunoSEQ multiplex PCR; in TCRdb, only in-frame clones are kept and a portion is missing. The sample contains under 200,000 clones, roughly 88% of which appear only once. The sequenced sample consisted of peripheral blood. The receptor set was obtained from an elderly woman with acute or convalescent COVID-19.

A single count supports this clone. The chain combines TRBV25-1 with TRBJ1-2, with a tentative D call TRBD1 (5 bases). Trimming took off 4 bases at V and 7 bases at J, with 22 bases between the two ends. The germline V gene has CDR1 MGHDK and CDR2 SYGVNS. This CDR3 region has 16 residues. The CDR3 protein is CASSATGHPTLLGYTF. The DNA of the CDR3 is TGTGCCAGCAGTGCCACAGGCCATCCTACCCTCCTTGGCTACACCTTC.

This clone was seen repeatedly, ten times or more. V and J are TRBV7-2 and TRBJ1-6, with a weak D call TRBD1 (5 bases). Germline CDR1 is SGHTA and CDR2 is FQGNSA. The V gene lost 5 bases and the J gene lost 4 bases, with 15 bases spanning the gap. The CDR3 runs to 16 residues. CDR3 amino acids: CASSPGGWRYNSPLHF. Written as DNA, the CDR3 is TGTGCCAGCAGCCCTGGGGGGTGGAGGTATAATTCACCCCTCCACTTT.

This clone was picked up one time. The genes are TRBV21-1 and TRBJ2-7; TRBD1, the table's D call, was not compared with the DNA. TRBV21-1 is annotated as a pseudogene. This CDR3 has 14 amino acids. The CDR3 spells CARTRGQGAYEQYF. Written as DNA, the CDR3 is TGTGCCAGAACCCGGGGACAGGGGGCCTACGAGCAGTACTTC.

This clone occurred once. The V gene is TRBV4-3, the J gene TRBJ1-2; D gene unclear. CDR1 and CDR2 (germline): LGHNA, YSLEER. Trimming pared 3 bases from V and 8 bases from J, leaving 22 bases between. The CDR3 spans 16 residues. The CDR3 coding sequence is TGCGCCAGCAGCCACACAATGAGTGGTCGCAAGGAGGGCTACACCTTC. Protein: CASSHTMSGRKEGYTF.

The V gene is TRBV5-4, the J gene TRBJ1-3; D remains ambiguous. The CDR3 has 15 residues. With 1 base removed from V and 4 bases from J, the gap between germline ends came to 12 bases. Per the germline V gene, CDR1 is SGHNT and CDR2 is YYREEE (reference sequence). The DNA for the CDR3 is TGTGCCAGCAGCTTGCGTGGAGGGCTGGGAAACACCATATATTTT. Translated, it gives CASSLRGGLGNTIYF.

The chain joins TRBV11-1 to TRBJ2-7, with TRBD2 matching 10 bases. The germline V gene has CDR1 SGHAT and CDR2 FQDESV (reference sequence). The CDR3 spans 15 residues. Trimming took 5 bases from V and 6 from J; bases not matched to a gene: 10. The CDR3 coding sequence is TGTGCCAGCAGCCGGGAAGCGGGAGGGCCTTTCGAGCAGTACTTC. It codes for CASSREAGGPFEQYF.

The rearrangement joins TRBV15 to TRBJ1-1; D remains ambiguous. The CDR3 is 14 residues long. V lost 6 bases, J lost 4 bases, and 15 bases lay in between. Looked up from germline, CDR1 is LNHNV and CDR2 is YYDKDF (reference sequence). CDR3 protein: CATSVTKTVTEAFF. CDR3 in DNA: TGTGCCACCAGTGTAACTAAGACGGTCACTGAAGCTTTCTTT.

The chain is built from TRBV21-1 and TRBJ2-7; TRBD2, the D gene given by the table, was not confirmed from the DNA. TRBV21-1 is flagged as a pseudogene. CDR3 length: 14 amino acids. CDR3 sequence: CASTPGQHSYEQYF. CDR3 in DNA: TGTGCCAGCACCCCGGGTCAACACTCCTACGAGCAGTACTTC.

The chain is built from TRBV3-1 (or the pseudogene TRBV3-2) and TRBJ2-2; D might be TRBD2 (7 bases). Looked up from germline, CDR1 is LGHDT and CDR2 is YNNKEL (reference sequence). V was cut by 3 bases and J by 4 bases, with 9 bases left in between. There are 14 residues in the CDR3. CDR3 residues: CASSQRGGTGELFF. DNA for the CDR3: TGTGCCAGCAGCCAGAGGGGGGGCACCGGGGAGCTGTTTTTT.

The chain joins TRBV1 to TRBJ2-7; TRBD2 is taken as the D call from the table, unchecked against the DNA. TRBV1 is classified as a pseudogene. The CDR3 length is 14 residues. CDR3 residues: CTSSQDTGYYEQYF. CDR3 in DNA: TGCACCAGCAGCCAAGATACGGGGTACTACGAGCAGTACTTC.

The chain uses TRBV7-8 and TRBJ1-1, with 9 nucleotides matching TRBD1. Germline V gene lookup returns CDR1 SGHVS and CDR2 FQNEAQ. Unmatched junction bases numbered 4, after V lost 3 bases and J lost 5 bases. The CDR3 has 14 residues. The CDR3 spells CASSLGTGMTEAFF. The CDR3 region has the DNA TGTGCCAGCAGCTTGGGGACAGGGATGACTGAAGCTTTCTTT. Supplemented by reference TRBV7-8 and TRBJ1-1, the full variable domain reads GAGVSQSPRYKVAKRGQDVALRCDPISGHVSLFWYQQALGQGPEFLTYFQNEAQLDKSGLPSDRFFAERPEGSVSTLKIQRTQQEDSAVYLCASSLGTGMTEAFFGQGTRLTVV.

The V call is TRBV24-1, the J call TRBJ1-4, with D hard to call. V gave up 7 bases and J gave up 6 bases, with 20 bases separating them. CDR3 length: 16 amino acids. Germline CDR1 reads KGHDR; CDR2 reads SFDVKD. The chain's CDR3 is CATSAPSPGKDEKLFF. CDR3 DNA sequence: TGTGCCACCAGCGCTCCGAGTCCCGGGAAAGATGAAAAACTGTTTTTT.

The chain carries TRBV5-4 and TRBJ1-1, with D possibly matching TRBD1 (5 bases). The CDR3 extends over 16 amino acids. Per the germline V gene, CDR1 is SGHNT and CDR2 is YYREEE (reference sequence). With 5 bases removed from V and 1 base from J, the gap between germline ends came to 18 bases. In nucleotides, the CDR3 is TGTGCCAGCAGGGATGGGGCGGCCAGTAAGAACACTGAAGCTTTCTTT. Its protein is CASRDGAASKNTEAFF.

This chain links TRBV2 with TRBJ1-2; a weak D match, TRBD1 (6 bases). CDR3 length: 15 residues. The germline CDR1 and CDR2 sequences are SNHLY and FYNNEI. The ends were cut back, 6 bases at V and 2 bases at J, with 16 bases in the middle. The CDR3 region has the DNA TGTGCCAGCAGGGGGGCGGAGGGAGGGAACTATGGCTACACCTTC. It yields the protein CASRGAEGGNYGYTF.

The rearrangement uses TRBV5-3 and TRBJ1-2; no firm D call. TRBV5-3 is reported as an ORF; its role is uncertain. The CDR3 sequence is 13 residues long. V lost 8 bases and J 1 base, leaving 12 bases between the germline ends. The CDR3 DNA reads TGTGCCAGGAGTAAAGCCCTTAACTATGGCTACACCTTC. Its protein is CARSKALNYGYTF.

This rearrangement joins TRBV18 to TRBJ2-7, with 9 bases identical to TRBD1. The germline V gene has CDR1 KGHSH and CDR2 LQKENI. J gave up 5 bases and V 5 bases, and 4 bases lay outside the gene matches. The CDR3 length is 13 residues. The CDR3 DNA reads TGTGCCAGCTCAGATAGGGACAGGGACGAGCAGTACTTC. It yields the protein CASSDRDRDEQYF.

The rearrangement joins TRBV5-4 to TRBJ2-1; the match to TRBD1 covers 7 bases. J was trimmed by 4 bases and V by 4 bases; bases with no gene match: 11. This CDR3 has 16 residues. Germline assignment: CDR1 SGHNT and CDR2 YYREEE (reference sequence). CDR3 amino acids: CASSPRTGLQYNEQFF. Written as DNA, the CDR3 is TGTGCCAGCAGCCCTAGGACAGGTCTTCAGTACAATGAGCAGTTCTTC. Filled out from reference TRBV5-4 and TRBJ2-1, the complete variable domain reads ETGVTQSPTHLIKTRGQQVTLRCSSQSGHNTVSWYQQALGQGPQFIFQYYREEENGRGNFPPRFSGLQFPNYSSELNVNALELDDSALYLCASSPRTGLQYNEQFFGPGTRLTVL.